These 17 T cell receptor beta chains were all obtained from the same sample, sequenced in a study of shared clonotypes between healthy human individuals. TCRdb's copy holds only in-frame clones and misses some; the assay was immunoSEQ multiplex PCR. The sample holds approximately 500,000 clones; over 75% are singletons and the top ten take 9.5% to 15%. The sample comprised PBMCs. The receptors derive from a woman in her 40s in good health. Some clones in this sample may be carry-over from other donors' samples.

With respect to this clone: A much larger clone lies a single base off, so this may be a read error. The CDR3 loop is CASSLGQGDYGYTF. The CDR3 nucleotides are TGTGCCAGCAGCTTGGGACAGGGTGACTATGGCTACACCTTC. The V call is TRBV5-4, the J call TRBJ1-2, with TRBD1 identical over 7 bases. V was clipped by 0 bases and J by 3 bases; unmatched bases: 2. CDR3 length: 14 amino acids. Germline V lookup: CDR1 SGHNT, CDR2 YYREEE (reference sequence).

This clone was detected once. The chain recombines TRBV30 with TRBJ1-4; D call uncertain. Germline assignment: CDR1 GTSNPN and CDR2 SVGIG (reference sequence). The V and J ends lost 2 bases and 8 bases respectively, with 9 bases between them. The CDR3 consists of 12 residues. The CDR3 DNA reads as TGTGCCTGGAGTCCTGTGGGGGAAAAACTGTTTTTT. This translates into CAWSPVGEKLFF.

The chain carries TRBV4-3 and TRBJ1-2; D might be TRBD1 (6 bases). V was cut by 0 bases and J by 4 bases, with 18 bases left in between. This CDR3 contains 17 residues. CDR1 LGHNA and CDR2 YSLEER come from the germline V gene. In DNA, the CDR3 is TGCGCCAGCAGCCAAGACTACAGGGAAGAGGGGTTCTATGGCTACACCTTC. This encodes CASSQDYREEGFYGYTF.

The chain employs TRBV27 and TRBJ2-7, with D uncertain. Deletions cut 2 bases from V and 3 bases from J, with 11 bases between. This CDR3 region has 14 residues. Germline lookup yields CDR1 MNHEY and CDR2 SMNVEV (reference sequence). CDR3 sequence (DNA): TGTGCCAGCAGTTTAGCCCCGGGTCACTACGAGCAGTACTTC. This sequence encodes CASSLAPGHYEQYF.

About this clone itself: A much larger clone differs by one base, so this may be a read error. The gene calls are TRBV5-1 and TRBJ1-6, with D perhaps TRBD1 (5 bases). Germline CDR1 and CDR2: SGHRS and YFSETQ. This CDR3 spans 15 amino acids. Deletions cut 4 bases from V and 8 bases from J, with 16 bases between. In DNA form, the CDR3 reads TGCGCCAGCAGCCCCGGGACCTCAAGGGATTCACCCCTCCACTTT. Amino acids: CASSPGTSRDSPLHF.

About this clone: A far larger clone is only one base removed, so a read error is likely. In the same sample, other DNA sequences code for this CDR3. The rearrangement links TRBV18 to TRBJ2-2; the match to TRBD2 covers 9 bases. The CDR3 extends over 16 amino acids. The V segment lost 2 bases and the J segment 4 bases; nucleotides outside the gene matches: 5. Germline CDR1 reads KGHSH; CDR2 reads LQKENI. The CDR3 sequence is CASSPAGGPSTGELFF. CDR3 bases: TGTGCCAGCTCACCAGCGGGAGGGCCTAGCACCGGGGAGCTGTTTTTT.

Notes on this clone: This likely came from a read error, as a far larger clone is one base away. This CDR3 is CASTRESTGGLFF. CDR3 sequence (DNA): TGTGCCAGCACCAGGGAGAGCACCGGGGGGCTGTTTTTT. The chain joins TRBV28 to TRBJ2-2; possible D gene TRBD2, 6 bases. The CDR3 has 13 amino acids. Per germline, CDR1 MDHEN and CDR2 SYDVKM.

The chain has TRBV19 and TRBJ2-1; the D is unclear. Germline V CDR1 and CDR2: LNHDA, SQIVND (reference sequence). The CDR3 runs to 12 residues. V was cut by 4 bases and J by 9 bases, with 10 bases left in between. The CDR3 spells CASSTSMFEQFF. The CDR3 DNA reads as TGTGCCAGTAGTACTAGTATGTTTGAGCAGTTCTTC.

The rearrangement uses TRBV6-6 and TRBJ2-7, with a tentative D call TRBD1 (6 bases). This CDR3 is built from 13 residues. Germline values: CDR1 MNHNY, CDR2 SVGAGI (reference sequence). Trimming cost V 11 bases and J 0 bases, with 14 bases left between them. CDR3 coding DNA: TGTGCCGTTAGGGACACAAACTCCTACGAGCAGTACTTC. Residues: CAVRDTNSYEQYF.

Regarding this clone: The sample holds other DNA sequences that translate to the same CDR3. J is TRBJ1-2 and V is TRBV28; TRBD1 matches at 12 bases. The CDR3 is 14 amino acids. Germline-derived CDR1 and CDR2 are MDHEN and SYDVKM. The V and J ends lost 6 bases and 8 bases, in that order; junction bases with no gene match: 7. In nucleotides, the CDR3 is TGTGCCAGCAGCCTGGGACAGGGGGCGGGAGGCTACACCTTC. As protein: CASSLGQGAGGYTF.

The chain couples TRBV7-8 to TRBJ1-1; possible D gene TRBD1, 6 bases. V was shortened by 5 bases and J by 4 bases, with 14 bases between the two germline ends. The CDR3 is 14 amino acids. The germline V gene encodes CDR1 SGHVS and CDR2 FQNEAQ. The CDR3 spells CASSARGVGTEAFF. The DNA for the CDR3 is TGTGCCAGCAGCGCGAGGGGGGTCGGCACTGAAGCTTTCTTT.

In regard to this clone: A read error is likely here: a far larger clone is one base away. The chain is built from TRBV30 and TRBJ1-1; D not resolved. V was pared by 2 bases and J by 1 base, with 23 bases between. Per the germline V gene, CDR1 is GTSNPN and CDR2 is SVGIG (reference sequence). The CDR3 runs to 18 residues. The CDR3 nucleotides read TGTGCCTGGAGTCCCATCGGCTTGGGTGGGTTAGGGAACACTGAAGCTTTCTTT. Amino acids: CAWSPIGLGGLGNTEAFF.

The chain combines TRBV4-3 with TRBJ2-5, with TRBD2 matching over 11 bases. J was trimmed by 0 bases and V by 5 bases; bases with no gene match: 11. From germline, CDR1 is LGHNA and CDR2 YSLEER. The CDR3 covers 18 residues. The CDR3: CASSYRVWGLADQETQYF. The CDR3 DNA reads TGCGCCAGCAGCTATAGGGTCTGGGGACTAGCGGACCAAGAGACCCAGTACTTC.

J is TRBJ1-4 and V is TRBV7-3, with D perhaps TRBD1 (5 bases). CDR3 length: 19 residues. Germline V CDR1 and CDR2: SGHTA, FQGTGA. Trimming took off 3 bases at V and 0 bases at J, with 20 bases between the two ends. CDR3 nucleotide sequence: TGTGCCAGCAGCTTCAACTGGGCGGGGGAAGATTCAACTAATGAAAAACTGTTTTTT. It is translated as CASSFNWAGEDSTNEKLFF.

The chain links TRBV9 to TRBJ2-3; 9 nucleotides match TRBD2. The junction had 12 bases not matched to a gene; V was cut back by 0 bases and J by 10 bases. The CDR3 extends over 16 amino acids. The V gene's germline CDR1 is SGDLS and CDR2 YYNGEE. The CDR3 loop is CASSVADLAGLSSQYF. CDR3 coding DNA: TGTGCCAGCAGCGTAGCTGACCTAGCGGGATTGAGTTCGCAGTATTTT. Variable domain in full (rest from reference TRBV9 and TRBJ2-3): DSGVTQTPKHLITATGQRVTLRCSPRSGDLSVYWYQQSLDQGLQFLIQYYNGEERAKGNILERFSAQQFPDLHSELNLSSLELGDSALYFCASSVADLAGLSSQYFGPGTRLTVL.

The chain couples TRBV27 to TRBJ2-5; 9 nucleotides align to TRBD2. Germline assignment: CDR1 MNHEY and CDR2 SMNVEV (reference sequence). CDR3 size: 14 residues. The V segment lost 7 bases and the J segment 4 bases; nucleotides outside the gene matches: 7. The CDR3, as DNA: TGTGCCAGCAACCTAGCGGGAAGCGGAGAGACCCAGTACTTC. It translates to CASNLAGSGETQYF.

On this clone: It is likely a read error: a sequence one base away is far more abundant. CDR3 residues: CAWSRTRGETQYF. DNA for the CDR3: TGTGCCTGGAGCAGGACTCGAGGGGAGACCCAGTACTTC. The chain employs TRBV30 and TRBJ2-5; possibly TRBD2 for D (5 bases). Germline V gives CDR1 GTSNPN, CDR2 SVGIG (reference sequence). There are 13 residues in the CDR3. The V and J ends lost 3 bases and 5 bases respectively, with 13 bases between them.